Presented here are 21 T cell receptor beta chains from one specimen sequenced in a study of T cell changes during pregnancy in multiple sclerosis. Produced via immunoSEQ multiplex PCR; TCRdb's table is partial and in-frame only. The sample contains approximately 50,000 clones, 80% to 95% of which appear only once. The material was CD4+ T cells from peripheral blood mononuclear cells, obtained after pregnancy. The receptors shown here come from a female donor with multiple sclerosis, enrolled in a pregnancy study.

This sequence joins TRBV19 and TRBJ1-5, with D hard to call. V was trimmed by 7 bases and J by 0 bases, leaving 16 bases between them. Looked up from germline, CDR1 is LNHDA and CDR2 is SQIVND (reference sequence). CDR3 length: 16 residues. As DNA, the CDR3 is TGTGCCAGTAAAGCTCGAGGCGGGCATAGCAATCAGCCCCAGCATTTT. The encoded protein is CASKARGGHSNQPQHF. The full variable domain, with the rest looked up from reference TRBV19 and TRBJ1-5, is DGGITQSPKYLFRKEGQNVTLSCEQNLNHDAMYWYRQDPGQGLRLIYYSQIVNDFQKGDIAEGYSVSREKKESFPLTVTSAQKNPTAFYLCASKARGGHSNQPQHFGDGTRLSIL.

The gene calls are TRBV29-1 and TRBJ2-3, with a tentative D call TRBD1 (5 bases). The V end lost 7 bases, the J end lost 2 bases, and 13 bases lay between the germline ends. The CDR3 runs 13 residues. In germline, CDR1 is SQVTM, CDR2 ANQGSEA. Written as DNA, the CDR3 is TGCAGCGAATTACAGGCGTCCACAGATACGCAGTATTTT. Its protein is CSELQASTDTQYF.

This clone came up once. V and J are TRBV6-1 and TRBJ1-5; no definite D call. This CDR3 contains 17 residues. Germline V gene data show CDR1 as MNHNS and CDR2 as SASEGT. V gave up 2 bases and J gave up 3 bases, with 17 bases separating them. CDR3 bases: TGTGCCAGCAGTGAATTTGATAGCGTCCTCTTCAATCAGCCCCAGCATTTT. It yields the protein CASSEFDSVLFNQPQHF.

The chain uses TRBV30 and TRBJ1-5; 8 nucleotides line up with TRBD1. After removal of 3 bases from V and 6 bases from J, the junction contained 10 bases not matched to a gene. CDR3 length: 15 residues. Germline CDR1 is GTSNPN and CDR2 is SVGIG (reference sequence). CDR3 coding DNA: TGTGCCTGGAGCGAGGACAGGGCGATCGGTCAGCCCCAGCATTTT. Protein sequence: CAWSEDRAIGQPQHF.

The chain is built from TRBV27 and TRBJ1-5; D possibly corresponds to TRBD1 (6 bases). The length of the CDR3 is 16 residues. The V end was cut by 8 bases, the J end by 1 base, with 18 bases between. CDR1 and CDR2 from the germline V gene are MNHEY and SMNVEV (reference sequence). The CDR3 reads CASRMGVGQSNQPQHF. The CDR3 nucleotides read TGTGCCAGCCGGATGGGCGTAGGACAGAGCAATCAGCCCCAGCATTTT.

The V call is TRBV7-8, the J call TRBJ2-2; 10 nucleotides line up with TRBD1. CDR3 length: 17 residues. V dropped 0 bases and J dropped 3; count of bases not matched to a gene: 4. From germline, CDR1 is SGHVS and CDR2 FQNEAQ. The CDR3 spells CASSLAIGTGDTGELFF. As DNA, the CDR3 is TGTGCCAGCAGCTTAGCTATAGGGACAGGGGACACCGGGGAGCTGTTTTTT.

The chain employs TRBV5-1 and TRBJ2-1; no reliable D call. Germline lookup yields CDR1 SGHRS and CDR2 YFSETQ. The germline V and J ends were trimmed by 0 bases and 9 bases, with 10 bases remaining between them. The CDR3 extends over 13 amino acids. CDR3 nucleotides: TGCGCCAGCAGCTTGGCCCAGAGAGGTGAGCAGTTCTTC. Translating gives CASSLAQRGEQFF.

V and J are TRBV30 and TRBJ2-7; D unresolved. V shed 4 bases and J shed 3 bases, with 7 bases lying between them. Germline CDR1 reads GTSNPN; CDR2 reads SVGIG (reference sequence). The CDR3 is 11 amino acids. In DNA form, the CDR3 reads TGTGCCTGGATGCAGGACTACGAGCAGTACTTC. Encoded protein: CAWMQDYEQYF.

The chain is built from TRBV27 and TRBJ2-7; TRBD1 agrees at 11 bases. V lost 5 bases and J lost 4; bases outside the gene matches: 10. The CDR3 is 16 residues long. Germline values: CDR1 MNHEY, CDR2 SMNVEV (reference sequence). The CDR3 reads CASSPTAGTGGYEQYF. The CDR3 DNA follows: TGTGCCAGCAGTCCTACGGCCGGGACAGGGGGTTACGAGCAGTACTTC.

The chain recombines TRBV6-1 with TRBJ1-1; D possibly corresponds to TRBD1 (6 bases). The CDR3 has 13 residues. Trimming took 8 bases from V and 1 from J, leaving 11 bases between them. Germline V gene sequence: CDR1 MNHNS, CDR2 SASEGT. The CDR3 coding sequence is TGTGCCAGCGGTACAGGGCCGAACACTGAAGCTTTCTTT. Protein: CASGTGPNTEAFF.

This clone was seen a single time. The rearrangement links TRBV6-1 to TRBJ1-5, with D possibly matching TRBD1 (5 bases). The CDR3 totals 15 residues. Per the germline V gene, CDR1 is MNHNS and CDR2 is SASEGT. Trimming stripped 4 bases from V and 1 base from J, with 11 bases between. The CDR3 DNA is TGTGCCAGCAGTGCATCCGGGGGAAGCAATCAGCCCCAGCATTTT. Its protein product is CASSASGGSNQPQHF.

This rearrangement joins TRBV9 to TRBJ2-5; 10 bases agree with TRBD1. The CDR3 extends over 18 amino acids. V trimming: 0 bases; J trimming: 2 bases; junction bases outside the gene matches: 10. Looked up from germline, CDR1 is SGDLS and CDR2 is YYNGEE. The CDR3 region is CASSVGTGGRKTQETQYF. DNA for the CDR3: TGTGCCAGCAGCGTAGGGACAGGGGGGAGAAAAACACAAGAGACCCAGTACTTC.

This chain uses TRBV7-8 with TRBJ2-1; 12 bases map to TRBD2. The CDR3 covers 17 residues. Germline V lookup: CDR1 SGHVS, CDR2 FQNEAQ. J lost 5 bases, V lost 4 bases, and 9 bases had no gene match. The CDR3 coding sequence is TGTGCCAGCAGCTCCTTAAAACTAGCGGGAGGTCACAATGAGCAGTTCTTC. Its protein is CASSSLKLAGGHNEQFF.

This chain connects TRBV30 to TRBJ1-1; 8 bases are shared with TRBD1. V was clipped by 4 bases and J by 4 bases; unmatched bases: 8. Germline V lookup: CDR1 GTSNPN, CDR2 SVGIG (reference sequence). This CDR3 region has 14 residues. For the CDR3, the DNA is TGTGCCTGGACTCAGGGGGCGCTTCCCACTGAAGCTTTCTTT. The encoded protein is CAWTQGALPTEAFF. Complete variable domain (other parts from reference TRBV30 and TRBJ1-1): SQTIHQWPATLVQPVGSPLSLECTVEGTSNPNLYWYRQAAGRGLQLLFYSVGIGQISSEVPQNLSASRPQDRQFILSSKKLLLSDSGFYLCAWTQGALPTEAFFGQGTRLTVV.

The chain combines TRBV25-1 with TRBJ2-3; 7 bases fit TRBD1. CDR3 length equals 16 residues. The trim removed 4 bases at V and 3 bases at J, leaving 10 bases unmatched. CDR1 and CDR2 from the germline V gene are MGHDK and SYGVNS. The DNA for the CDR3 is TGTGCCAGCAGTGGGGGTGGGACAGCACTTACAGATACGCAGTATTTT. Protein: CASSGGGTALTDTQYF.

The chain combines TRBV19 with TRBJ2-3; 8 positions match TRBD2. The CDR3 totals 15 residues. V lost 6 bases to trimming and J lost 7 bases; unmatched junction nucleotides: 12. Germline V CDR1 and CDR2: LNHDA, SQIVND (reference sequence). The CDR3 loop reads CASSDPAGVGYTQYF. CDR3 bases: TGTGCCAGTAGCGATCCAGCGGGAGTTGGGTATACGCAGTATTTT.

This sequence joins TRBV5-6 and TRBJ2-3; possible D gene TRBD2, 6 bases. Deletions cut 2 bases from V and 1 base from J, with 8 bases between. There are 14 residues in the CDR3. Per germline, CDR1 SGHDT and CDR2 YYEEEE. CDR3 coding DNA: TGTGCCAGCAGCTTTGAGCGGGGCACAGATACGCAGTATTTT. This translates into CASSFERGTDTQYF.

V and J are TRBV5-1 and TRBJ2-7; 16 bases map to TRBD2. V lost 4 bases to trimming and J lost 3 bases; unmatched junction nucleotides: 10. There are 18 residues in the CDR3. Germline CDR1 is SGHRS and CDR2 is YFSETQ. The CDR3 loop is CASSPGLAGGELYYEQYF. The CDR3 region has the DNA TGCGCCAGCAGCCCGGGACTAGCGGGGGGGGAGCTATACTACGAGCAGTACTTC.

V and J are TRBV18 and TRBJ2-2; possible D gene TRBD2, 6 bases. This CDR3 contains 18 residues. The V end was cut by 3 bases, the J end by 5 bases, with 22 bases between. Germline V gives CDR1 KGHSH, CDR2 LQKENI. The CDR3 here is CASSPKGAGPAWTGELFF. In nucleotides, the CDR3 is TGTGCCAGCTCACCGAAGGGAGCGGGCCCGGCTTGGACCGGGGAGCTGTTTTTT. Filled out from reference TRBV18 and TRBJ2-2, the complete variable domain reads NAGVMQNPRHLVRRRGQEARLRCSPMKGHSHVYWYRQLPEEGLKFMVYLQKENIIDESGMPKERFSAEFPKEGPSILRIQQVVRGDSAAYFCASSPKGAGPAWTGELFFGEGSRLTVL.

The J gene is TRBJ1-1, the V gene TRBV19; weak D call: TRBD1 (6 bases). The CDR3 spans 15 residues. Trimming took 5 bases from V and 4 from J, leaving 17 bases between them. CDR1 and CDR2 from the germline V gene are LNHDA and SQIVND (reference sequence). CDR3 sequence reads: CASSPQTGTSTEAFF. For the CDR3, the DNA is TGTGCCAGTAGTCCGCAAACAGGGACCTCCACTGAAGCTTTCTTT.

The chain recombines TRBV9 with TRBJ2-2; 8 bases are shared with TRBD2. V shed 0 bases, J shed 6 bases, and the junction held 4 bases outside the gene matches. The germline CDR1 and CDR2 sequences are SGDLS and YYNGEE. The CDR3 totals 15 residues. The CDR3 sequence: CASSVVGGVAGELFF. Written as DNA, the CDR3 is TGTGCCAGCAGCGTAGTCGGGGGGGTGGCCGGGGAGCTGTTTTTT.